These 15 T cell receptor beta chains were sequenced from one sample in a study of cytomegalovirus exposure and HLA in healthy donors. PCR amplification relied on 60 Vbeta primers (plus 13 Jbeta primers). The protocol was immunoSEQ multiplex PCR, while the TCRdb copy is restricted to in-frame clones and leaves out a portion. The top ten hold 2.7% of the sample, which has a few hundred thousand clones, 70% to 80% seen once. The sample comprised PBMCs. These receptors came from a woman aged 55-70 years in good health and CMV-seropositive.

The chain combines TRBV29-1 with TRBJ1-2; D is possibly TRBD1 (5 bases). V shed 6 bases and J shed 2 bases, with 13 bases lying between them. CDR1 and CDR2 (germline): SQVTM, ANQGSEA. CDR3 length: 13 amino acids. The CDR3 DNA reads TGCAGCGTAGCGGGACGGGTGAACTATGGCTACACCTTC. Translation gives CSVAGRVNYGYTF.

The chain recombines TRBV4-2 with TRBJ2-7; 9 nucleotides line up with TRBD2. The CDR3 extends over 15 amino acids. Looked up from germline, CDR1 is LGHNA and CDR2 is YNFKEQ. V dropped 2 bases and J dropped 2; count of bases not matched to a gene: 4. The CDR3 sequence is CASSQTLAGTYEQYF. The CDR3 DNA sequence: TGTGCCAGCAGCCAAACACTAGCGGGCACCTACGAGCAGTACTTC.

V gene TRBV7-9 combines with J gene TRBJ2-2; TRBD2 matches at 8 bases. This CDR3 is 16 amino acids long. Germline V gene lookup returns CDR1 SEHNR and CDR2 FQNEAQ (reference sequence). V was pared by 0 bases and J by 2 bases, with 2 bases of the junction left unmatched. The CDR3 region has the DNA TGTGCCAGCAGCTTAGCAGCGGGAGTAAACACCGGGGAGCTGTTTTTT. Translated: CASSLAAGVNTGELFF.

This clone was seen a few times. V gene TRBV19 combines with J gene TRBJ1-2, with 7 positions matching TRBD1. V lost 3 bases to trimming and J lost 8 bases; unmatched junction nucleotides: 9. The CDR3 is 14 residues long. Germline V CDR1 and CDR2: LNHDA, SQIVND (reference sequence). CDR3 nucleotides: TGTGCCAGTAGTATCGACAGGGTCAGCGAAGGCTACACCTTC. Protein sequence: CASSIDRVSEGYTF. Based on the CDR3 plus reference TRBV19 and TRBJ1-2, the full variable domain is DGGITQSPKYLFRKEGQNVTLSCEQNLNHDAMYWYRQDPGQGLRLIYYSQIVNDFQKGDIAEGYSVSREKKESFPLTVTSAQKNPTAFYLCASSIDRVSEGYTFGSGTRLTVV.

J is TRBJ2-7 and V is TRBV2; maybe TRBD1 (5 bases). Per germline, CDR1 SNHLY and CDR2 FYNNEI. V was pared by 1 base and J by 6 bases, with 16 bases between. The CDR3 length is 15 residues. The CDR3 spells CASSEGAGMGGEQYF. In DNA form, the CDR3 reads TGTGCCAGCAGTGAAGGGGCAGGGATGGGTGGCGAGCAGTACTTC.

The chain employs TRBV6-1 and TRBJ2-1; 7 bases map to TRBD2. Trimming cost V 1 base and J 15 bases; bases outside gene matches: 9. This CDR3 has 13 residues. CDR1 is MNHNS, CDR2 SASEGT, per germline. The CDR3 coding sequence is TGTGCCAGCAGTGAAGTGGGGAGGGACTACAGGTTCTTC. It is translated as CASSEVGRDYRFF.

J is TRBJ2-3 and V is TRBV6-5, with 7 positions matching TRBD1. Germline assignment: CDR1 MNHEY and CDR2 SVGAGI. This CDR3 is built from 15 residues. The V and J ends lost 4 bases and 1 base, in that order; junction bases with no gene match: 5. The CDR3: CASSFYRGGTDTQYF. The CDR3 bases are TGTGCCAGCAGTTTCTACAGGGGCGGCACAGATACGCAGTATTTT.

This sequence joins TRBV7-3 and TRBJ2-1; the D is unclear. The CDR3 runs to 11 residues. V lost 4 bases and J lost 5, with 3 bases in between. Germline values: CDR1 SGHTA, CDR2 FQGTGA. The CDR3 here is CASSSDNEQFF. CDR3 in DNA: TGTGCCAGCAGCTCTGACAATGAGCAGTTCTTC.

The CDR3 DNA reads TGTGCCAGCAGTTTCGCTAGCGCACAGATGGGCGAGCAGTACTTC. It specifies CASSFASAQMGEQYF. The chain employs TRBV27 and TRBJ2-7; D might be TRBD2 (6 bases). V gave up 3 bases and J gave up 6 bases, with 18 bases separating them. The germline V gene encodes CDR1 MNHEY and CDR2 SMNVEV (reference sequence). CDR3 length equals 15 residues.

The chain couples TRBV28 to TRBJ2-4; D remains ambiguous. The CDR3 length is 14 residues. The germline CDR1 and CDR2 sequences are MDHEN and SYDVKM. V lost 5 bases and J 0 bases, leaving 8 bases between the germline ends. DNA for the CDR3: TGTGCCAGCAGTCAGGATTTAGCCAAAAACATTCAGTACTTC. Its translation is CASSQDLAKNIQYF.

The chain employs TRBV28 and TRBJ2-5; possible D gene TRBD1, 5 bases. The CDR3 has 14 amino acids. CDR1 and CDR2 (germline): MDHEN, SYDVKM. The ends were cut back, 8 bases at V and 2 bases at J, with 15 bases in the middle. The CDR3 DNA sequence: TGTGCCAGCCGAGCTTGGACAAAACAAGAGACCCAGTACTTC. Its protein product is CASRAWTKQETQYF.

The V and J genes are TRBV10-3 and TRBJ1-2; TRBD1 matches 7 bases. Germline CDR1 and CDR2: ENHRY and SYGVKD. This CDR3 region has 12 residues. Germline trimming cut 3 bases from V and 7 bases from J; bases unmatched to any gene: 2. CDR3 in DNA: TGTGCCATCAGTGAACCAGGGGGTGGCTACACCTTC. Translated: CAISEPGGGYTF.

The chain is built from TRBV19 and TRBJ2-5; possible D gene TRBD1, 7 bases. Trimming cost V 6 bases and J 0 bases, with 17 bases left between them. Germline CDR1 and CDR2: LNHDA and SQIVND (reference sequence). This CDR3 contains 16 residues. The CDR3 region is CASSLTGDSDQETQYF. The CDR3 nucleotides read TGTGCCAGTAGCCTAACAGGGGACTCCGACCAAGAGACCCAGTACTTC.

This clone was seen a handful of times. The chain couples TRBV5-6 to TRBJ2-6; 8 nucleotides agree with TRBD1. The V gene's germline CDR1 is SGHDT and CDR2 YYEEEE. The CDR3 contains 15 residues. The V segment lost 2 bases and the J segment 3 bases; nucleotides outside the gene matches: 1. CDR3 region: CASSLQGDGANVLTF. The CDR3 nucleotides read TGTGCCAGCAGCTTACAGGGGGATGGGGCCAACGTCCTGACTTTC.

This clone was detected only a few times. The chain uses TRBV9 and TRBJ1-2; D gene unclear. CDR3 length: 15 amino acids. V gave up 4 bases and J gave up 3 bases, with 16 bases separating them. Germline-derived CDR1 and CDR2 are SGDLS and YYNGEE. The CDR3 sequence: CASSPQMTPYYGYTF. In nucleotides, the CDR3 is TGTGCCAGCAGCCCCCAGATGACTCCTTACTATGGCTACACCTTC.